This is a list of T cell receptor beta chains from one sample in a study of T cell responses to AZD1222 COVID-19 vaccine. Clones were sequenced by immunoSEQ multiplex PCR, and TCRdb holds only the in-frame ones, with some missing. The table lists around 170,000 clones, roughly 90% of them singletons. Sequenced material: peripheral blood, taken on day 0 of AZD1222 vaccination. All receptors derive from an adult in good health. CDR3s include the opening cysteine and the closing phenylalanine or tryptophan.

V	J	CDR3
TRBV5-4	TRBJ2-6	CASSKWSSGANVLTF
TRBV6-1	TRBJ2-1	CASSELGTGVLAGHNEQFF
TRBV7-9	TRBJ2-1	CASSLGLRGNEQFF
TRBV5-5	TRBJ2-2	CASRPERGENPSTGELFF
TRBV6-5	TRBJ1-2	CASSYDGLNGYTF
TRBV5-4	TRBJ2-2	CASSWIQGPATGELFF
TRBV3-1/TRBV3-2	TRBJ2-1	CASSQDARGNEQFF
TRBV5-8	TRBJ1-5	CASSLGPGDNQPQHF
TRBV10-3	TRBJ1-1	CAISYRASNTEAFF
TRBV5-8	TRBJ1-4	CASSLLTGVANEKLFF
TRBV9	TRBJ2-7	CASSPGAGASYEQYF
TRBV19	TRBJ2-1	CASTPLAGSYYNEQFF
TRBV28	TRBJ1-1	CASSFWGNTEAFF
TRBV2	TRBJ2-7	CASSEGTGNFFVYEQYF
TRBV5-1	TRBJ2-1	CASSATSGSYNEQFF
TRBV7-9	TRBJ1-4	CASSSPRDRENEKLFF
TRBV7-3	TRBJ1-5	CASSVTPNQPQHF
TRBV28	TRBJ1-6	CASSSPSGTVNSPLHF
TRBV6-2/TRBV6-3	TRBJ2-7	CASSLSRREGYEQYF
TRBV19	TRBJ1-5	CASSIGTTWGKPQHF
TRBV28	TRBJ2-3	CASSLLVGDTQYF
TRBV27	TRBJ2-3	CASSLVGGPRRGTDTQYF
TRBV6-4	TRBJ1-2	CASSPGGSYGYTF
TRBV7-2	TRBJ2-1	CASSFVGTSGDNEQFF
TRBV19	TRBJ2-4	CASSSRGSLAKNIQYF
TRBV18	TRBJ2-7	CASSPSYSDSYEQYF
TRBV2	TRBJ2-7	CATNQAGIRYEQYF
TRBV19	TRBJ2-1	CASSTREAEQFF
TRBV27	TRBJ1-1	CASSSVRGWVGTEAFF
TRBV11-2	TRBJ2-5	CASSLGAGVPEETQYF
TRBV19	TRBJ1-5	CASSEKYSNQPQHF
TRBV19	TRBJ2-7	CASSWMYEQYF
TRBV7-2	TRBJ1-2	CASSLYRGYGYTF
TRBV7-9	TRBJ2-6	CASSGTRPHSGANVLTF
TRBV7-2	TRBJ2-3	CASSLVAGGADTQYF
TRBV24-1	TRBJ2-7	CATSDGQGFYEQYF
TRBV11-3	TRBJ1-4	CASSPDGQGVGEKLFF
TRBV19	TRBJ2-2	CASTVGLAGVTGELFF
TRBV9	TRBJ2-7	CASSVASLSYEQYF
TRBV29-1	TRBJ2-3	CSVEASGSSTDTQYF
TRBV13	TRBJ2-1	CASSLAASGDNEQFF
TRBV19	TRBJ2-7	CASSMAGQDHYEQYF
TRBV19	TRBJ1-1	CASRIATEAFF
TRBV19	TRBJ1-5	CASSIQTGIGQPQHF
TRBV27	TRBJ1-4	CASNPGQGRFTEKLFF
TRBV7-9	TRBJ2-7	CASSLVGGTASYEQYF
TRBV9	TRBJ1-1	CASSVLEAPEAFF
TRBV28	TRBJ2-7	CASSLSDRETYEQYF
TRBV3-1/TRBV3-2	TRBJ2-5	CASSQHGPQETQYF
TRBV10-3	TRBJ2-2	CAISESITGELFF
TRBV5-5	TRBJ1-2	CASSHRDGLYYGYTF
TRBV29-1	TRBJ2-7	CSVRGMGEQYF
TRBV29-1	TRBJ1-1	CSVEDKQGSEAFF
TRBV18	TRBJ2-2	CASSPSLAGGGTGELFF
TRBV7-2	TRBJ2-7	CASSLGRGLTYEQYF
TRBV19	TRBJ2-2	CASSIRGNTGELFF
TRBV5-8	TRBJ2-1	CASSEGLAAYNEQFF
TRBV6-1	TRBJ2-3	CASSGGRSLKTDTQYF
TRBV7-2	TRBJ2-2	CASSNTLASAVELFF
TRBV4-3	TRBJ2-7	CASSQERGSHEQYF